The rows below give T cell receptor beta chains drawn from one sample of a study of blood T cells in healthy people across ages. Via MiXCR, TCRdb re-called the 5' RACE reads, giving one row per CDR3 protein. The repertoire includes 800,000 to 950,000 distinct CDR3 sequences, about 27% of them detected once, and more than 8.5% sits in the top ten. This sample also belongs to another study, concerning T cells of mothers and their children.

Sequencing was done on a sample of blood. These receptors originate from a woman aged 35 to 49 in good health. The CDR3 runs from the conserved cysteine through the conserved F or W. The D gene is left open where the match is weak. Only part of the rows carry a size: once, few, many, or a class if the clone is expanded.

D gene	V gene	J gene	clone size	CDR3 DNA	CDR3 protein
NA	TRBV12-3/TRBV12-4	TRBJ2-3	many	TGTGCCAGCAGCCTCTCCCCAGCCGCAGATACGCAGTATTTT	CASSLSPAADTQYF
NA	TRBV18	TRBJ2-5	few	TGTGCCAGCTCACCCAATAGGCCCGGGCAGGGTACCTCAGATGAGCAGTACTTC	CASSPNRPGQGTSDEQYF
NA	TRBV5-4	TRBJ2-1	many	TGTGCCAGCAGCAATTCCAACAATGAGCAGTTCTTC	CASSNSNNEQFF
TRBD2	TRBV9	TRBJ2-5	many	TGTGCCAGCAGCGTAGTGTCAAAGCGGGGGCCACAAGAGACCCAGTACTTC	CASSVVSKRGPQETQYF
NA	TRBV12-5	TRBJ2-2	NA	TGTGCTAGTGGTTTGACAGGGCTGAACACCGGGGAGCTGTTTTTT	CASGLTGLNTGELFF
NA	TRBV7-2	TRBJ2-7	NA	TGTGCCAGCAGCCCTCTGACTAACGTCTGGGGGAACTACGAGCAGTACTTC	CASSPLTNVWGNYEQYF
NA	TRBV12-5	TRBJ2-7	few	TGTGCTGGTGGTTTGAGAAAGGGGGAGAGCTACGAGCAGTACTTC	CAGGLRKGESYEQYF
TRBD1	TRBV7-8	TRBJ1-5	NA	TGCGCCAGCAGCTTGGGACAGGCCAACAATCAGCCCCAGCATTTT	CASSLGQANNQPQHF
NA	TRBV6-6	TRBJ1-5	NA	TGTGCCAGCACCACCCAAGGGTCTGGTGATCAGCCCCAGCATTTT	CASTTQGSGDQPQHF
NA	TRBV28	TRBJ2-6	few	TGTGCCAGCAGTTTAAGACACAGGGGGGCCAACGTCCTGACTTTC	CASSLRHRGANVLTF
NA	TRBV6-5	TRBJ2-5	few	TGTGCCAGCAGTCCACGCTACGGACCTAGCCCCGAGACCCAGTACTTC	CASSPRYGPSPETQYF
NA	TRBV6-1	TRBJ1-2	many	TGTGCCAGCAGTGAAGCCGGGACCCTAGGTTACTATGGCTACACCTTC	CASSEAGTLGYYGYTF
NA	TRBV28	TRBJ2-5	many	TGTGCCAGCAGTTTACCAGTACAAGAGACCCAGTACTTC	CASSLPVQETQYF
TRBD2	TRBV28	TRBJ2-3	NA	TGTGCCAGCAGCGGTAGCGGGGGGGCCAGAGATACGCAGTATTTT	CASSGSGGARDTQYF
NA	TRBV6-5	TRBJ1-2	few	TGTGCCAGCAGTTACTCGAACAGCAATCGGGGCTACACCTTC	CASSYSNSNRGYTF
TRBD1	TRBV4-3	TRBJ1-1	NA	TGCGCCAGCAGCCAAGATATCGACAGGGATGAAGCTTTCTTT	CASSQDIDRDEAFF
NA	TRBV3-1	TRBJ2-1	few	TGTGCCAGCAGCCAACCCAATTTTGATGAGCAGTTCTTC	CASSQPNFDEQFF